This T cell receptor (beta chain) stems from a study of shared clonotypes between healthy human individuals. About the research overall: The study used three CD4 naive, three CD4 memory, two CD8 naive and one CD8 memory plate per donor.

Recent vaccinations or acute infections were absent in the healthy HIV-negative adult donors. This CDR3 is built from 11 residues. Per germline, CDR1 SGHAT and CDR2 FQNNGV. V dropped 5 bases and J dropped 9 bases, with 11 bases sitting between them. As concerns this clone: The antigen is unknown.

Study-wide points: Naive CD4 clonotypes were shared across a handful of donors at 4.5% to 6%.

Profiling relied on immunoSEQ multiplex PCR, and the TCRdb table lists in-frame clones only, not all of them. The sample gives 1,100,000 or so clones, about four fifths of which show up once; under 0.65% is in the top ten. The sample consisted of memory CD4+ T cells from PBMCs. Subset given: CD45RA-negative fraction. The chain has TRBV11-2 and TRBJ2-7; no clear D gene. This TCR derives from a man aged 18 to 35 in good health. Some clones in this sample may be carry-over from other donors' samples. This CDR3 is CASSPVDGQYF. DNA for the CDR3: TGTGCCAGCAGCCCTGTCGACGGGCAGTACTTC. The variable domain in full, completed from reference TRBV11-2 and TRBJ2-7, reads EAGVAQSPRYKIIEKRQSVAFWCNPISGHATLYWYQQILGQGPKLLIQFQNNGVVDDSQLPKDRFSAERLKGVDSTLKIQPAKLEDSAVYLCASSPVDGQYFGPGTRLTVT.